This paragraph reports one T cell receptor (beta chain). PCR employed 60 Vbeta and 13 Jbeta primers. This table comes from immunoSEQ multiplex PCR, and its TCRdb copy is limited to in-frame clones, with some not included. This table lists 100,000 to 150,000 clones. The entry originates in a study of cytomegalovirus exposure and HLA in healthy donors. Donors likely had unrecorded immune exposures despite being nominally healthy when sampled. V was pared by 1 base and J by 0 bases, with 1 base of the junction left unmatched. In germline, CDR1 is SGHNT, CDR2 YENEEA. The CDR3 is 15 amino acids. The chain employs TRBV11-3 and TRBJ1-1; the match to TRBD1 covers 8 bases. The specimen sequenced was PBMCs. The clonotype was recovered from a man aged 30-40 years in good health and CMV-seronegative. The DNA of the CDR3 is TGTGCCAGCAGCTTAGGACAGGGGCTGAACACTGAAGCTTTCTTT. Translated: CASSLGQGLNTEAFF.